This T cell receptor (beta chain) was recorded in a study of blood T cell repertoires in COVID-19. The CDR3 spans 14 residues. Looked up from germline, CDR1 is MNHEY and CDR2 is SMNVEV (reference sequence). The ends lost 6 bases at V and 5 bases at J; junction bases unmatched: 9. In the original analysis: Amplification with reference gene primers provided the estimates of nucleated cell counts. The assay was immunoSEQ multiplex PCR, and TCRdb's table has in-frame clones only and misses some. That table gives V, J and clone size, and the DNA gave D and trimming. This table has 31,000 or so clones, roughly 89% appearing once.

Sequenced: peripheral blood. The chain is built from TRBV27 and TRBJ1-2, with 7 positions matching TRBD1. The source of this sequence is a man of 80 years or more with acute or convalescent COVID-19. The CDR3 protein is CASRTISGGYGYTF. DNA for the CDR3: TGTGCCAGCAGAACAATCTCAGGGGGTTATGGCTACACCTTC.